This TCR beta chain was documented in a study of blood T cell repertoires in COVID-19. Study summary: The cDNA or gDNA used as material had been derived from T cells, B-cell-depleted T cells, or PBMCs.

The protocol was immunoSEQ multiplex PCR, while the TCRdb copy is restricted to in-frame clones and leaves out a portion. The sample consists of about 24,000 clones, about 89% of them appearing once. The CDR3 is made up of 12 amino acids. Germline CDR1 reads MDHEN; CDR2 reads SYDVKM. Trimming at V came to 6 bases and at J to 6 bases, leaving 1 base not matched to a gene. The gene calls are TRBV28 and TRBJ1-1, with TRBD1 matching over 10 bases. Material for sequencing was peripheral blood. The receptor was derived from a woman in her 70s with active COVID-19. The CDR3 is CASRGQGPEAFF. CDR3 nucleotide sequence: TGTGCCAGCAGGGGACAGGGGCCTGAAGCTTTCTTT.